This passage covers 15 T cell receptor beta chains from one sample sequenced in a study of T cell changes during pregnancy in multiple sclerosis. Data came from immunoSEQ multiplex PCR; TCRdb stores just in-frame clones and leaves some out. Among around 130,000 clones listed, approximately 93% were seen once. This specimen was peripheral blood, taken before pregnancy. The receptor source for this set is a female donor with multiple sclerosis, enrolled in a pregnancy study.

The chain links TRBV9 to TRBJ2-5, with 12 bases lining up with TRBD1. The germline V gene encodes CDR1 SGDLS and CDR2 YYNGEE. The CDR3 spans 15 residues. Trimming cost V 2 bases and J 5 bases; bases outside gene matches: 4. CDR3 DNA: TGTGCCAGCAGCGTGGGGACAGGGGGCCAGGAGACCCAGTACTTC. Its protein product is CASSVGTGGQETQYF.

This clone was picked up one time. This CDR3 is CATTNTGELFF. The CDR3 DNA reads TGTGCCACAACGAACACCGGGGAGCTGTTTTTT. The chain joins TRBV10-3 to TRBJ2-2; D not certain. Trimming left V 10 bases short and J 0 bases short, with 3 bases between. Germline V gene sequence: CDR1 ENHRY, CDR2 SYGVKD. This CDR3 region has 11 residues.

This sequence joins TRBV6-5 and TRBJ2-2, with a tentative D call TRBD1 (6 bases). The CDR3 has 14 amino acids. CDR1 and CDR2 from the germline V gene are MNHEY and SVGAGI. V dropped 6 bases and J dropped 7 bases, with 15 bases sitting between them. The CDR3 protein is CASSRMTGGGELFF. CDR3 DNA: TGTGCCAGCAGCAGGATGACAGGTGGCGGGGAGCTGTTTTTT.

This chain links TRBV29-1 with TRBJ1-1; the D is unclear. The V end was cut by 4 bases, the J end by 1 base, with 4 bases between. This CDR3 has 11 residues. CDR1 and CDR2 from the germline V gene are SQVTM and ANQGSEA. The CDR3 region has the DNA TGCAGCGTTGTAGCGAACACTGAAGCTTTCTTT. Protein sequence: CSVVANTEAFF.

This chain connects TRBV2 to TRBJ2-1, with 12 bases that match TRBD1. The V gene end was trimmed by 0 bases and the J gene end by 7 bases; junction bases not matched to a gene: 10. The CDR3 sequence is 18 residues long. Germline V CDR1 and CDR2: SNHLY, FYNNEI. In DNA, the CDR3 is TGTGCCAGCAGTGAAGCAAGAGGGGACAGGGGGCTTAGAAATGAGCAGTTCTTC. It encodes CASSEARGDRGLRNEQFF. Combining the CDR3 with reference TRBV2 and TRBJ2-1 gives the whole variable domain EPEVTQTPSHQVTQMGQEVILRCVPISNHLYFYWYRQILGQKVEFLVSFYNNEISEKSEIFDDQFSVERPDGSNFTLKIRSTKLEDSAMYFCASSEARGDRGLRNEQFFGPGTRLTVL.

V and J are TRBV14 and TRBJ1-2, with TRBD1 identical over 7 bases. Germline V gene data show CDR1 as SGHDN and CDR2 as FVKESK. The CDR3 length is 14 residues. V was pared by 4 bases and J by 4 bases, with 6 bases of the junction left unmatched. The DNA for the CDR3 is TGTGCCAGCAGCCCCATACGACAGGGCTATGGCTACACCTTC. Translation: CASSPIRQGYGYTF.

The V and J genes are TRBV7-3 and TRBJ2-1, with 8 bases lining up with TRBD1. Germline V CDR1 and CDR2: SGHTA, FQGTGA. Trimming cost V 2 bases and J 9 bases; bases outside gene matches: 12. The CDR3 has 16 amino acids. The CDR3 DNA sequence: TGTGCCAGCAGCTTATCCAGGACAGGGATCTCTGGTGAGCAGTTCTTC. Translated, it gives CASSLSRTGISGEQFF.

V gene TRBV10-3 combines with J gene TRBJ1-1; TRBD1 aligns across 9 bases. Looked up from germline, CDR1 is ENHRY and CDR2 is SYGVKD. This CDR3 has 14 amino acids. The V segment lost 10 bases and the J segment 5 bases; nucleotides outside the gene matches: 11. In DNA, the CDR3 is TGTGCCACCACTAAGGGACAGGGTGGTACTGAAGCTTTCTTT. It encodes CATTKGQGGTEAFF.

This sequence joins TRBV5-1 and TRBJ2-1; 9 nucleotides align to TRBD2. CDR1 SGHRS and CDR2 YFSETQ come from the germline V gene. The CDR3 consists of 16 residues. V dropped 4 bases and J dropped 3; count of bases not matched to a gene: 8. This chain's CDR3 is CASSPLTSGNYNEQFF. The CDR3 DNA follows: TGCGCCAGCAGCCCCCTGACTAGCGGTAACTACAATGAGCAGTTCTTC.

J is TRBJ1-2 and V is TRBV30; D may be TRBD1 (6 bases). CDR1 and CDR2 (germline): GTSNPN, SVGIG (reference sequence). V was trimmed by 1 base and J by 0 bases, leaving 12 bases between them. This CDR3 spans 15 amino acids. CDR3 nucleotide sequence: TGTGCCTGGAGTGCCTTAAAGGGGGCTAACTATGGCTACACCTTC. It translates to CAWSALKGANYGYTF.

This chain joins TRBV30 and TRBJ2-1; D is perhaps TRBD2 (6 bases). CDR1 GTSNPN and CDR2 SVGIG come from the germline V gene (reference sequence). V was clipped by 1 base and J by 4 bases, with 11 bases between them. The CDR3 loop spans 14 amino acids. CDR3 in amino acids: CAWSGGGSYNEQFF. CDR3 nucleotides: TGTGCCTGGAGTGGTGGGGGGTCATACAATGAGCAGTTCTTC.

The gene calls are TRBV27 and TRBJ2-7, with D possibly matching TRBD2 (6 bases). The V gene's germline CDR1 is MNHEY and CDR2 SMNVEV (reference sequence). Trimming stripped 2 bases from V and 5 bases from J, with 16 bases between. CDR3 length: 15 residues. The CDR3 bases are TGTGCCAGCAGTTTAAGGAGGGAACGGGTCGACGAGCAGTACTTC. Residues: CASSLRRERVDEQYF.

The chain combines TRBV4-1 with TRBJ2-3; D may be TRBD2 (5 bases). Between the trimmed V and J ends, which lost 3 bases and 1 base, there was a span of 11 bases. CDR3 length: 15 amino acids. CDR1 is MGHRA and CDR2 is YSYEKL in the germline V gene. The CDR3 is CASSHSSGRTDTQYF. As DNA, the CDR3 is TGCGCCAGCAGCCACTCGAGCGGACGCACAGATACGCAGTATTTT.

The V and J genes are TRBV4-1 and TRBJ1-2; possible D gene TRBD1, 5 bases. CDR3 length: 16 residues. Germline loops: CDR1 MGHRA, CDR2 YSYEKL. The V end lost 1 base, the J end lost 6 bases, and 18 bases lay between the germline ends. Written as DNA, the CDR3 is TGCGCCAGCAGCCAAGTTTTAGGCCCAGGGCTGAATGGCTACACCTTC. Translating it yields CASSQVLGPGLNGYTF.

This rearrangement joins TRBV18 to TRBJ2-7; D is perhaps TRBD2 (6 bases). The CDR3 contains 17 residues. Germline lookup yields CDR1 KGHSH and CDR2 LQKENI. V dropped 2 bases and J dropped 0 bases, with 17 bases sitting between them. CDR3 in DNA: TGTGCCAGCTCACCATCGGTGGGAGGCCCGTACTCCTACGAGCAGTACTTC. It encodes CASSPSVGGPYSYEQYF.